These 6 T cell receptor beta chains share one sample of origin, sequenced in a study of blood T cell repertoires in COVID-19. Profiling relied on immunoSEQ multiplex PCR, and the TCRdb table lists in-frame clones only, not all of them. The sample gives tens of thousands of clones, 75% to 90% of which show up once; about 15% is in the top ten. Sequenced material: peripheral blood. The source of these receptors is a human donor in a cohort sampled during active COVID-19.

This clone was recorded only once. CDR3 in amino acids: CASSATPGGTEAFF. The CDR3 bases are TGTGCCAGCAGCGCGACACCAGGGGGCACTGAAGCTTTCTTT. V usage is TRBV9 and J usage is TRBJ1-1; 7 bases match TRBD1. Trimming removed 3 bases from V and 4 bases from J; junction bases left unmatched: 6. Germline values: CDR1 SGDLS, CDR2 YYNGEE. CDR3 length equals 14 residues.

The chain recombines TRBV28 with TRBJ1-6; 7 positions match TRBD1. V dropped 3 bases and J dropped 2; count of bases not matched to a gene: 7. Germline assignment: CDR1 MDHEN and CDR2 SYDVKM. The length of the CDR3 is 17 residues. CDR3 sequence reads: CASSLDRSLTYNSPLHF. For the CDR3, the DNA is TGTGCCAGCAGTTTGGACAGGAGTCTTACCTATAATTCACCCCTCCACTTT. Using reference TRBV28 and TRBJ1-6 for the parts outside the CDR3, the full variable domain is DVKVTQSSRYLVKRTGEKVFLECVQDMDHENMFWYRQDPGLGLRLIYFSYDVKMKEKGDIPEGYSVSREKKERFSLILESASTNQTSMYLCASSLDRSLTYNSPLHFGNGTRLTVT.

Remarks on this clone: In the same sample, other DNA sequences code for this CDR3. The chain recombines TRBV27 with TRBJ1-2; perhaps TRBD1 as D (5 bases). With 1 base removed from V and 2 bases from J, the gap between germline ends came to 11 bases. Germline V lookup: CDR1 MNHEY, CDR2 SMNVEV (reference sequence). This CDR3 is built from 15 residues. CDR3 sequence (DNA): TGTGCCAGCAGTTTATACCAGGGTTGGAACTATGGCTACACCTTC. Its translation is CASSLYQGWNYGYTF.

This clone was seen once. This chain links TRBV2 with TRBJ2-4, with TRBD2 matching over 8 bases. In germline, CDR1 is SNHLY, CDR2 FYNNEI. This CDR3 contains 17 residues. The ends lost 7 bases at V and 0 bases at J; junction bases unmatched: 11. This chain's CDR3 is CASNSGGAVLAKNIQYF. DNA of the CDR3: TGTGCCAGCAATTCCGGGGGGGCGGTACTAGCCAAAAACATTCAGTACTTC. Variable domain in full (rest from reference TRBV2 and TRBJ2-4): EPEVTQTPSHQVTQMGQEVILRCVPISNHLYFYWYRQILGQKVEFLVSFYNNEISEKSEIFDDQFSVERPDGSNFTLKIRSTKLEDSAMYFCASNSGGAVLAKNIQYFGAGTRLSVL.

The chain combines TRBV10-2 with TRBJ2-7; 8 bases are a match to TRBD1. Trimming took 4 bases from V and 3 from J; bases not matched to a gene: 8. Germline V gives CDR1 WSHSY, CDR2 SAAADI. The CDR3 length is 15 residues. CDR3 region: CASSGTSTGDYEQYF. The CDR3 DNA reads as TGCGCCAGCAGTGGAACCTCGACAGGGGACTACGAGCAGTACTTC.

This clone was seen a handful of times. The rearrangement links TRBV2 to TRBJ2-4, with D hard to call. Germline-derived CDR1 and CDR2 are SNHLY and FYNNEI. This CDR3 is 13 amino acids long. V gave up 5 bases and J gave up 8 bases, with 13 bases separating them. CDR3 loop: CASSQTLEDIQYF. The CDR3, as DNA: TGTGCCAGCAGTCAGACTCTCGAGGACATTCAGTACTTC.